This entry lists 20 T cell receptor beta chains sequenced from one sample in a study of immune heterogeneity within non-small cell lung tumors. Bulk tumor genomic DNA, 550 to 650 ng per sample, was the template. Several biopsies per primary tumor, spaced far apart, were taken during surgery. The cohort was untreated, with newly diagnosed non-small cell lung cancer undergoing curative surgery. In a multiplex PCR, 32 V and 13 J primers amplified TCR beta CDR3. TCRdb re-called the multiplex PCR reads with MiXCR, one entry per CDR3 protein. The sample carries fewer than 3,000 distinct CDR3 sequences, 40% to 50% recorded once. Sequenced material: lung tumor tissue. These receptors were taken from a woman aged 50 to 65 with non-small cell lung cancer.

Turning to this clonotype: A much larger clone differs from this one at a single base, so this may be a read error. Here the CDR3 reads CASIQDYQPQHF. The CDR3 nucleotides are TGTGCCAGCATCCAAGACTATCAGCCCCAGCATTTT. V and J are TRBV7-2 and TRBJ1-5; no reliable D call. Trimming removed 7 bases at V and 5 bases at J, with 9 bases between. Germline CDR1 and CDR2: SGHTA and FQGNSA. The CDR3 length is 12 residues.

By share, this clonotype counts as medium-sized (0.01 to 0.1%). This chain uses TRBV18 with TRBJ2-3; D possibly uses TRBD1 or TRBD2 (5 bases each). V dropped 6 bases and J dropped 0 bases, with 10 bases sitting between them. CDR3 length: 14 residues. The germline V gene encodes CDR1 KGHSH and CDR2 LQKENI. CDR3 DNA sequence: TGTGCCAGCTCCCTGGGGACCAGCACAGATACGCAGTATTTT. This sequence encodes CASSLGTSTDTQYF. The complete variable domain, with remaining parts taken from reference TRBV18 and TRBJ2-3, reads NAGVMQNPRHLVRRRGQEARLRCSPMKGHSHVYWYRQLPEEGLKFMVYLQKENIIDESGMPKERFSAEFPKEGPSILRIQQVVRGDSAAYFCASSLGTSTDTQYFGPGTRLTVL.

The chain employs TRBV24-1 and TRBJ2-7; D unclear. Germline CDR1 reads KGHDR; CDR2 reads SFDVKD. V was clipped by 3 bases and J by 4 bases, with 6 bases between them. The CDR3 is 12 amino acids. The CDR3 region has the DNA TGTGCCACCAGTGATGGCAGTTACGAGCAGTACTTC. Translated, it gives CATSDGSYEQYF.

This clonotype qualifies as medium-sized. The chain joins TRBV6-1 to TRBJ1-2; maybe TRBD1 (6 bases). The CDR3 has 14 residues. Trimming took off 6 bases at V and 8 bases at J, with 19 bases between the two ends. Germline CDR1 and CDR2: MNHNS and SASEGT. The DNA for the CDR3 is TGTGCCAGCAGGGGGGCGGCGGAGCCTTCGGGCTACACCTTC. It translates to CASRGAAEPSGYTF.

This clonotype is large in the sample. The J gene is TRBJ2-7, the V gene TRBV4-1; D call uncertain. V was clipped by 4 bases and J by 5 bases, with 9 bases between them. Germline V gene data show CDR1 as MGHRA and CDR2 as YSYEKL. The CDR3 consists of 12 residues. The CDR3 spells CASSLNMDEQYF. CDR3 bases: TGCGCCAGCAGCCTAAACATGGACGAGCAGTACTTC.

The chain joins TRBV5-6 to TRBJ2-2; TRBD2 agrees at 9 bases. Germline trimming cut 4 bases from V and 6 bases from J; bases unmatched to any gene: 19. Germline CDR1 reads SGHDT; CDR2 reads YYEEEE. This CDR3 region has 19 residues. CDR3 sequence: CASSPRGGIAGVGAGELFF. The CDR3 nucleotides are TGTGCCAGCAGCCCCCGGGGGGGGATAGCGGGAGTCGGAGCCGGGGAGCTGTTTTTT.

About this clonotype: The CDR3 end shows no conserved phenylalanine or tryptophan, and so a read error is likely. It is unclear where the CDR3 begins or ends on the DNA, so no DNA is shown, and the CDR3 is as TCRdb lists it. This chain joins TRBV6-1 and TRBJ2-3; the D call TRBD2 from the table was never checked on the DNA. The CDR3 has 19 amino acids, counting both end residues. CDR1 is MNHNS, CDR2 SASEGT, per germline. CDR3 sequence: CASSGTSGLLDIYEQYFGP.

The sample holds a few counts of this clonotype. The rearrangement links TRBV20-1 to TRBJ1-1; 7 bases align to TRBD1. The CDR3 has 14 residues. The J segment lost 2 bases and the V segment lost 4 bases, leaving 7 bases of the junction unmatched. Germline CDR1 is DFQATT and CDR2 is SNEGSKA (reference sequence). CDR3 residues: CSATSGTANTEAFF. CDR3 coding DNA: TGCAGTGCTACATCCGGGACAGCAAACACTGAAGCTTTCTTT.

On this clonotype: At one end, the junction sequence differs from germline, possibly due to a read error. V gene TRBV5-4 combines with J gene TRBJ2-1, with TRBD2 matching 7 bases. This CDR3 is built from 13 residues. CDR1 and CDR2 (germline): SGHNT, YYREEE (reference sequence). CDR3 DNA: TGTGCCATCAGCCTCCGCGGGGGCAATGAGCAGTTCTTC. This sequence encodes CAISLRGGNEQFF.

To note about this clonotype: This may be a read error, as it is one base from a much larger clone. The gene calls are TRBV5-5 and TRBJ2-1; the match to TRBD1 covers 9 bases. The germline CDR1 and CDR2 sequences are SGHKS and YYEKEE (reference sequence). This CDR3 is 15 amino acids long. The junction had 6 bases not matched to a gene; V was cut back by 1 base and J by 7 bases. The CDR3: CASSLTGGASNEQFF. The CDR3 DNA reads TGTGCCAGCAGCTTGACAGGGGGCGCGTCAAATGAGCAGTTCTTC.

By its share, this clonotype is medium-sized. The chain combines TRBV7-9 with TRBJ2-3; D gene ambiguous. This CDR3 spans 16 amino acids. The germline gives CDR1 SEHNR, CDR2 FQNEAQ (reference sequence). Deletions cut 1 base from V and 2 bases from J, with 13 bases between. The CDR3 reads CASSLGWQEFTDTQYF. CDR3 nucleotides: TGTGCCAGCAGCTTAGGGTGGCAAGAATTCACAGATACGCAGTATTTT.

The J gene is TRBJ2-7, the V gene TRBV7-2, with 9 positions matching TRBD1. CDR1 and CDR2 (germline): SGHTA, FQGNSA. The CDR3 has 14 amino acids. J gave up 4 bases and V 6 bases, and 7 bases lay outside the gene matches. The CDR3, as DNA: TGTGCCAGCAGTAGTTTGGACAGGGGTTACGAGCAGTACTTC. Protein product: CASSSLDRGYEQYF.

By share of the sample, this clonotype is medium-sized (0.01 to 0.1%). The chain links TRBV20-1 to TRBJ2-2; TRBD2 matches 8 bases. Germline values: CDR1 DFQATT, CDR2 SNEGSKA (reference sequence). The CDR3 runs to 17 residues. J lost 7 bases, V lost 1 base, and 14 bases had no gene match. CDR3 sequence: CSARGLGTSLLHGELFF. CDR3 in DNA: TGCAGTGCTAGAGGCTTAGGGACTAGTTTATTGCACGGGGAGCTGTTTTTT.

Points on this clonotype: Being one base from a much bigger clone, this may be a read error. This chain connects TRBV19 to TRBJ1-5; D gene ambiguous. With 5 bases removed from V and 4 bases from J, the gap between germline ends came to 9 bases. The CDR3 covers 13 residues. Germline CDR1 LNHDA, CDR2 SQIVND (reference sequence). The CDR3 DNA is TGTGCCAGTAGTGGCCAGCGTAATCAGCCCCAGCATTTT. Its translation: CASSGQRNQPQHF.

This clonotype counts as medium-sized (0.01 to 0.1%). The chain recombines TRBV30 with TRBJ2-5; TRBD1 agrees at 7 bases. With V trimmed by 3 bases and J by 3 bases, 7 bases remained unmatched. The CDR3 is 14 residues long. The V gene's germline CDR1 is GTSNPN and CDR2 SVGIG (reference sequence). DNA for the CDR3: TGTGCCTGGAGCACAGGGGCCCCCAAAGAGACCCAGTACTTC. This translates into CAWSTGAPKETQYF.

This clonotype counts as medium-sized. This chain uses TRBV28 with TRBJ2-2; no clear D. CDR3 size: 15 residues. Germline CDR1 reads MDHEN; CDR2 reads SYDVKM. V was trimmed by 2 bases and J by 4 bases, leaving 11 bases between them. The CDR3 loop reads CASSLVESSTGELFF. Here the CDR3 DNA reads TGTGCCAGCAGTTTAGTAGAATCCAGCACCGGGGAGCTGTTTTTT.

For this clonotype: An end of the junction differs from the germline gene, which may be a read error. The gene calls are TRBV28 and TRBJ1-2; D not certain. The germline V gene encodes CDR1 MDHEN and CDR2 SYDVKM. This CDR3 contains 14 residues. CDR3 nucleotide sequence: TGTGCCAGCAGTAGGGTTTCTCTTTTGTATGCCTACACCTTC. Translating it yields CASSRVSLLYAYTF.

The gene calls are TRBV28 and TRBJ1-1; 8 nucleotides align to TRBD1. J was trimmed by 4 bases and V by 10 bases; bases with no gene match: 11. Germline V gives CDR1 MDHEN, CDR2 SYDVKM. CDR3 length: 14 amino acids. CDR3 amino acids: CATKTGDLTTEAFF. The CDR3 bases are TGTGCCACCAAGACAGGGGACTTGACCACTGAAGCTTTCTTT.

This clonotype is labeled as medium-sized. The CDR3 here is CASSSQQGWDEQFF. In DNA, the CDR3 is TGCGCCAGCAGCTCACAGCAGGGGTGGGATGAGCAGTTCTTC. The V and J genes are TRBV5-1 and TRBJ2-1; possibly TRBD1 for D (6 bases). The CDR3 is made up of 14 amino acids. CDR1 is SGHRS and CDR2 is YFSETQ in the germline V gene. V was pared by 3 bases and J by 8 bases, with 15 bases between.

By sample share, this clonotype is medium-sized. The rearrangement links TRBV5-1 to TRBJ2-1; 7 bases fit TRBD2. Germline CDR1 SGHRS, CDR2 YFSETQ. This CDR3 has 12 residues. V shed 2 bases and J 10 bases; nucleotides not matched to a gene: 3. The CDR3 sequence: CASSFLSGEQFF. CDR3 DNA sequence: TGCGCCAGCAGCTTCCTTAGCGGGGAGCAGTTCTTC.